These 30 T cell receptor beta chains were all obtained from the same sample, sequenced in a study of blood T cell repertoires in COVID-19. Clones were read by immunoSEQ multiplex PCR, and TCRdb kept only the in-frame ones, dropping some. The sample includes about 100,000 clones, roughly 77% of them seen just once. Sequencing was done on a sample of peripheral blood. The receptor source for this set is a human donor in a cohort sampled during active COVID-19.

This chain connects TRBV3-1 (or the pseudogene TRBV3-2) to TRBJ2-2; D possibly corresponds to TRBD2 (6 bases). V lost 3 bases and J 7 bases, leaving 15 bases between the germline ends. CDR1 LGHDT and CDR2 YNNKEL come from the germline V gene (reference sequence). The CDR3 has 15 amino acids. CDR3 DNA sequence: TGTGCCAGCAGCCAGCGGGGAACCGATCACGGGGAGCTGTTTTTT. Translated, it gives CASSQRGTDHGELFF.

In its sample, this clone was seen many times. V usage is TRBV6-2 or TRBV6-3 and J usage is TRBJ2-3, with 9 bases matching TRBD2. Germline CDR1 reads MNHEY; CDR2 reads SVGEGT. The CDR3 has 19 amino acids. After removal of 2 bases from V and 3 bases from J, the junction contained 15 bases not matched to a gene. For the CDR3, the DNA is TGTGCCAGCAGTTACCAAGCGGGAGGACCTCAGGATCAGACAGATACGCAGTATTTT. This translates into CASSYQAGGPQDQTDTQYF.

V usage is TRBV9 and J usage is TRBJ2-7; 12 bases line up with TRBD1. This CDR3 is 14 amino acids long. The germline CDR1 and CDR2 sequences are SGDLS and YYNGEE. The V and J ends lost 3 bases and 7 bases, in that order; junction bases with no gene match: 5. CDR3 region: CASSAGQGAREQYF. In nucleotides, the CDR3 is TGTGCCAGCAGCGCGGGACAGGGGGCGCGGGAGCAGTACTTC.

The genes are TRBV12-3 or TRBV12-4 and TRBJ1-4, with D perhaps TRBD1 (5 bases). V was trimmed by 5 bases and J by 2 bases, leaving 6 bases between them. This CDR3 comprises 13 residues. CDR3: CASSDSTNEKLFF. The CDR3 DNA is TGTGCCAGCAGTGACAGTACTAATGAAAAACTGTTTTTT.

The CDR3 DNA reads TGTGCCAGCAGCGCCTCGGGACAGGGCGGAAACACCATATATTTT. Its translation is CASSASGQGGNTIYF. This chain connects TRBV9 to TRBJ1-3, with 9 bases that match TRBD1. V was pared by 3 bases and J by 4 bases, with 5 bases of the junction left unmatched. The CDR3 loop spans 15 amino acids. Germline V gives CDR1 SGDLS, CDR2 YYNGEE.

This sequence joins TRBV21-1 and TRBJ2-4; the DNA was not compared with TRBD1, the D call given in the table. TRBV21-1 is termed a pseudogene. This CDR3 spans 17 amino acids. CDR3 in DNA: TGTGCCAGCAGCTTTGGCCTCTCAGGGGTAGCCAAAAACATTCAGTACTTC. It codes for CASSFGLSGVAKNIQYF.

V gene TRBV7-3 combines with J gene TRBJ2-1; weak D call: TRBD1 (5 bases). This CDR3 comprises 15 residues. CDR1 SGHTA and CDR2 FQGTGA come from the germline V gene. V dropped 0 bases and J dropped 9 bases, with 15 bases sitting between them. This CDR3 reads CASSLTRAGQGEQFF. In DNA, the CDR3 is TGTGCCAGCAGCTTAACTCGGGCAGGGCAGGGTGAGCAGTTCTTC.

This clone was counted only a few times. This chain links TRBV29-1 with TRBJ1-5; D call uncertain. The CDR3 loop spans 12 amino acids. CDR1 and CDR2 (germline): SQVTM, ANQGSEA. Trimming stripped 4 bases from V and 4 bases from J, with 8 bases between. The chain's CDR3 is CSVGALNQPQHF. CDR3 coding DNA: TGCAGCGTTGGGGCATTAAATCAGCCCCAGCATTTT.

The V call is TRBV9, the J call TRBJ2-1; tentative D call: TRBD1 (5 bases). Germline CDR1 SGDLS, CDR2 YYNGEE. This CDR3 has 14 residues. The V gene lost 2 bases and the J gene lost 5 bases, with 11 bases spanning the gap. CDR3 in DNA: TGTGCCAGCAGCGTCGGACATAACGACAATGAGCAGTTCTTC. Its protein product is CASSVGHNDNEQFF.

V and J are TRBV18 and TRBJ2-7, with 11 bases that match TRBD1. There are 17 residues in the CDR3. The germline V gene has CDR1 KGHSH and CDR2 LQKENI. The junction had 8 bases not matched to a gene; V was cut back by 0 bases and J by 4 bases. Here the CDR3 reads CASSPPGAGTGGYEQYF. In DNA, the CDR3 is TGTGCCAGCTCACCACCGGGGGCCGGGACAGGGGGTTACGAGCAGTACTTC.

The V call is TRBV24-1, the J call TRBJ1-2, with D perhaps TRBD1 (5 bases). In germline, CDR1 is KGHDR, CDR2 SFDVKD. The CDR3 is 13 residues long. The germline V and J ends were trimmed by 7 bases and 7 bases, with 15 bases remaining between them. The CDR3 DNA sequence: TGTGCCACCAGCCACGGGGGTTACGGTGGCTACACCTTC. Translation: CATSHGGYGGYTF.

This clone has only one observation. The chain employs TRBV3-1 (or the pseudogene TRBV3-2) and TRBJ2-3; D perhaps matches TRBD2 (5 bases). This CDR3 has 15 amino acids. V shed 1 base and J shed 2 bases, with 10 bases lying between them. The V gene's germline CDR1 is LGHDT and CDR2 YNNKEL (reference sequence). The CDR3 bases are TGTGCCAGCAGCCAAGCGGGAATTCACACAGATACGCAGTATTTT. Translating gives CASSQAGIHTDTQYF.

The chain combines TRBV19 with TRBJ2-5; a possible D gene is TRBD1 (6 bases). Trimming stripped 5 bases from V and 5 bases from J, with 12 bases between. Germline V lookup: CDR1 LNHDA, CDR2 SQIVND (reference sequence). This CDR3 has 13 amino acids. The CDR3 here is CASSATGPETQYF. As DNA, the CDR3 is TGTGCCAGTAGTGCAACAGGGCCGGAGACCCAGTACTTC.

V is TRBV19 and J is TRBJ1-5, with 7 bases matching TRBD1. The CDR3 is 13 residues long. The V gene's germline CDR1 is LNHDA and CDR2 SQIVND (reference sequence). The V segment lost 9 bases and the J segment 7 bases; nucleotides outside the gene matches: 9. The CDR3 DNA reads as TGTGCCAGCGATACCAGGGGGAAACAGCCCCAGCATTTT. It is translated as CASDTRGKQPQHF.

This chain joins TRBV5-6 and TRBJ2-5; D remains ambiguous. V was cut by 1 base and J by 10 bases, with 23 bases left in between. The CDR3 totals 16 residues. Germline CDR1 is SGHDT and CDR2 is YYEEEE. The CDR3 is CASSLRLLQPSADQYF. The CDR3 DNA reads TGTGCCAGCAGCTTGAGGCTTTTACAGCCCTCGGCTGACCAGTACTTC.

CDR3 amino acids: CASSSKDRAYEQYF. CDR3 sequence (DNA): TGTGCCAGCAGTTCCAAGGACAGGGCCTACGAGCAGTACTTC. This chain links TRBV6-5 with TRBJ2-7; TRBD1 matches 8 bases. The CDR3 runs to 14 residues. Germline V gives CDR1 MNHEY, CDR2 SVGAGI. Germline trimming cut 4 bases from V and 2 bases from J; bases unmatched to any gene: 4.

The V call is TRBV7-6, the J call TRBJ2-7; 14 bases are a match to TRBD2. With V trimmed by 3 bases and J by 5 bases, 6 bases remained unmatched. The CDR3 has 16 residues. Germline CDR1 SGHVS, CDR2 FNYEAQ. CDR3 nucleotides: TGTGCCAGCAGCTTGGGGACTAGCGGGAGTAGGGACGAGCAGTACTTC. Residues: CASSLGTSGSRDEQYF.

J is TRBJ1-6 and V is TRBV7-6; TRBD1 matches at 7 bases. The CDR3 covers 13 residues. J gave up 9 bases and V 4 bases, and 3 bases lay outside the gene matches. Germline V gene sequence: CDR1 SGHVS, CDR2 FNYEAQ. The CDR3 nucleotides are TGTGCCAGCAGCTCAAACAGGGGTTCACCCCTCCACTTT. It codes for CASSSNRGSPLHF. The full variable domain, in which reference TRBV7-6 and TRBJ1-6 provide the parts outside the CDR3, is GAGVSQSPRYKVTKRGQDVALRCDPISGHVSLYWYRQALGQGPEFLTYFNYEAQQDKSGLPNDRFSAERPEGSISTLTIQRTEQRDSAMYRCASSSNRGSPLHFGNGTRLTVT.

The chain is built from TRBV5-4 and TRBJ1-1; no clear D. With 4 bases removed from V and 3 bases from J, the gap between germline ends came to 16 bases. The CDR3 has 15 residues. CDR1 and CDR2 (germline): SGHNT, YYREEE (reference sequence). This CDR3 is CASSPSRSRYTEAFF. CDR3 DNA: TGTGCCAGCAGCCCATCCCGATCTCGGTACACTGAAGCTTTCTTT.

V and J are TRBV15 and TRBJ1-2, with 8 bases identical to TRBD1. The CDR3 extends over 15 amino acids. Germline V gene lookup returns CDR1 LNHNV and CDR2 YYDKDF (reference sequence). V was clipped by 3 bases and J by 8 bases; unmatched bases: 11. The CDR3 DNA sequence: TGTGCCACCAGCAGTAACCCTCCAGGGGGCGAAGGCTACACCTTC. Amino acids: CATSSNPPGGEGYTF.

The V and J genes are TRBV29-1 and TRBJ2-1, with 7 bases identical to TRBD2. The germline V gene has CDR1 SQVTM and CDR2 ANQGSEA. The CDR3 covers 13 residues. Unmatched junction bases numbered 6, after V lost 6 bases and J lost 4 bases. As DNA, the CDR3 is TGCAGCGTAGGACTAGTCGGTTACAATGAGCAGTTCTTC. The encoded protein is CSVGLVGYNEQFF.

The J gene is TRBJ2-3, the V gene TRBV5-6, with 7 nucleotides matching TRBD1. Per germline, CDR1 SGHDT and CDR2 YYEEEE. The junction had 10 bases not matched to a gene; V was cut back by 0 bases and J by 0 bases. This CDR3 is built from 18 residues. CDR3 residues: CASSLEIAGGGSTDTQYF. Written as DNA, the CDR3 is TGTGCCAGCAGCTTGGAGATTGCAGGGGGTGGGAGCACAGATACGCAGTATTTT.

This clone appeared a few times. The V gene is TRBV24-1, the J gene TRBJ1-1; tentatively, D is TRBD1 (6 bases). The V end lost 3 bases, the J end lost 1 base, and 8 bases lay between the germline ends. Germline lookup yields CDR1 KGHDR and CDR2 SFDVKD. CDR3 size: 14 residues. The CDR3 sequence: CATSDTGQNTEAFF. The DNA of the CDR3 is TGTGCCACCAGTGATACGGGACAGAACACTGAAGCTTTCTTT.

In its sample, this clone was seen a few times. The chain joins TRBV30 to TRBJ1-5, with D possibly matching TRBD1 (6 bases). The germline V and J ends were trimmed by 1 base and 2 bases, with 9 bases remaining between them. CDR3 length: 14 amino acids. The germline CDR1 and CDR2 sequences are GTSNPN and SVGIG (reference sequence). The CDR3 reads CAWSEDRGNQPQHF. CDR3 coding DNA: TGTGCCTGGAGTGAGGACAGAGGCAATCAGCCCCAGCATTTT.

This chain connects TRBV14 to TRBJ2-3; 13 nucleotides agree with TRBD2. The CDR3 is made up of 16 amino acids. Germline lookup yields CDR1 SGHDN and CDR2 FVKESK. With V trimmed by 2 bases and J by 6 bases, 5 bases remained unmatched. This CDR3 reads CASSQLRLAGGDTQYF. In nucleotides, the CDR3 is TGTGCCAGCAGCCAATTACGACTAGCGGGAGGTGATACGCAGTATTTT.

The chain combines TRBV4-2 with TRBJ1-2; tentatively, D is TRBD1 (5 bases). Trimming took off 3 bases at V and 2 bases at J, with 7 bases between the two ends. Germline V CDR1 and CDR2: LGHNA, YNFKEQ. CDR3 length equals 13 residues. The CDR3 sequence is CASSQAGNYGYTF. The CDR3 DNA reads as TGTGCCAGCAGCCAGGCAGGGAACTATGGCTACACCTTC.

The chain is built from TRBV7-8 and TRBJ2-5; the D is unclear. The V end lost 5 bases, the J end lost 5 bases, and 9 bases lay between the germline ends. CDR1 is SGHVS, CDR2 FQNEAQ, per germline. This CDR3 has 12 residues. The CDR3 DNA follows: TGTGCCAGCAGCCCTAGTGCGGAGACCCAGTACTTC. Protein sequence: CASSPSAETQYF.

This clone turned up a few times. The chain recombines TRBV4-2 with TRBJ2-1; 11 nucleotides match TRBD2. The CDR3 is 19 amino acids. Trimming removed 1 base from V and 6 bases from J; junction bases left unmatched: 14. Germline V CDR1 and CDR2: LGHNA, YNFKEQ. CDR3 in DNA: TGTGCCAGCAGCCAAGCGACTAGCGGGATTGGGGAATTAGGCAATGAGCAGTTCTTC. The encoded protein is CASSQATSGIGELGNEQFF.

This chain connects TRBV10-3 to TRBJ2-3; the D is unclear. Trimming stripped 0 bases from V and 6 bases from J, with 13 bases between. The CDR3 loop spans 15 amino acids. Germline V gives CDR1 ENHRY, CDR2 SYGVKD. The CDR3 sequence is CAISESRVSGDTQYF. As DNA, the CDR3 is TGTGCCATCAGTGAGTCGCGCGTCTCCGGGGATACGCAGTATTTT.

The chain couples TRBV10-3 to TRBJ2-5; 8 nucleotides match TRBD2. Germline V gives CDR1 ENHRY, CDR2 SYGVKD. This CDR3 spans 13 amino acids. Here the CDR3 DNA reads TGTGCTAGCGGGATTGAGAACCAAGAGACCCAGTACTTC. Protein: CASGIENQETQYF.